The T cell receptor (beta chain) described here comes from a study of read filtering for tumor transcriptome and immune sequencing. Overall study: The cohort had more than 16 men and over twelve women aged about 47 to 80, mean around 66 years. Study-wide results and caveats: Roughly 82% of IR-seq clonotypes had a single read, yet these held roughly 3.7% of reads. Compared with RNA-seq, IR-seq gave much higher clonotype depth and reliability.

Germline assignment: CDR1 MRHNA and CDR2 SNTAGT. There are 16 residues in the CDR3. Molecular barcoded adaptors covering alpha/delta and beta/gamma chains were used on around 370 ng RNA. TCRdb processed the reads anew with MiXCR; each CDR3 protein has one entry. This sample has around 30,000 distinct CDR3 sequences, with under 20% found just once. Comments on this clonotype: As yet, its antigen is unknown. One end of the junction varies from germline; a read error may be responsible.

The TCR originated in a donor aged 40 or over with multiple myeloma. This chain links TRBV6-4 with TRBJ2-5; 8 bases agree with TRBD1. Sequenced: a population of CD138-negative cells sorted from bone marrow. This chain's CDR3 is CASSDSAGGGQEAQYF. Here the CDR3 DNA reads TGTGCCAGCAGTGACTCAGCAGGGGGCGGACAAGAGGCCCAGTACTTC.